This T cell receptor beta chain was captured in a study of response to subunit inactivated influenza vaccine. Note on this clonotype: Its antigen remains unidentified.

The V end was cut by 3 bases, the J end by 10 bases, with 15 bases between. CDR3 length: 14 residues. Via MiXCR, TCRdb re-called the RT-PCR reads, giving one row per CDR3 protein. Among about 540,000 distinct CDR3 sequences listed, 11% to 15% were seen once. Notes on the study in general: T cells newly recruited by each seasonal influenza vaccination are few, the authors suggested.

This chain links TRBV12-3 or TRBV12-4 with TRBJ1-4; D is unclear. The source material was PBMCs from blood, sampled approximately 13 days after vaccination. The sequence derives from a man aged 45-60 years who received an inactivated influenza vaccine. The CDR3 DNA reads TGTGCCAGCAGTTTCCGCCAGTTCAGTGGAAAACTGTTTTTT. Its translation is CASSFRQFSGKLFF.